This T cell receptor beta chain comes out of a study of CD8 T cells in ankylosing spondylitis. General study results and limits: Before this, some motif variants had been reported in reactive arthritis synovial fluid and blood. Significant enrichment of disease-linked clones was reported in matched ankylosing spondylitis synovial fluid. CD8+ by phenotype, disease-linked clones were relatively rare in peripheral blood. One TCR beta motif, made up of roughly 8 highly homologous variants, appeared characteristic of ankylosing spondylitis blood.

It was by quantitative 5'-RACE with molecular barcodes that TCR beta libraries were made. Each CDR3 protein gets one entry after TCRdb re-called the 5' RACE reads with MiXCR. This sample has hundreds of thousands of distinct CDR3 sequences, with approximately 11% found just once. Turning to this clonotype: Its antigen is undetermined.

Trimming pared 3 bases from V and 5 bases from J, leaving 11 bases between. The CDR3 is 14 amino acids. The sequence derives from a male donor with ankylosing spondylitis. The specimen sequenced was blood, either unsorted or a sorted T cell fraction (not recorded which). The rearrangement uses TRBV12-3 or TRBV12-4 and TRBJ1-5; D call uncertain. Here the CDR3 reads CASSFRASDQPQHF. CDR3 bases: TGTGCCAGCAGTTTCCGAGCGAGCGATCAGCCCCAGCATTTT.